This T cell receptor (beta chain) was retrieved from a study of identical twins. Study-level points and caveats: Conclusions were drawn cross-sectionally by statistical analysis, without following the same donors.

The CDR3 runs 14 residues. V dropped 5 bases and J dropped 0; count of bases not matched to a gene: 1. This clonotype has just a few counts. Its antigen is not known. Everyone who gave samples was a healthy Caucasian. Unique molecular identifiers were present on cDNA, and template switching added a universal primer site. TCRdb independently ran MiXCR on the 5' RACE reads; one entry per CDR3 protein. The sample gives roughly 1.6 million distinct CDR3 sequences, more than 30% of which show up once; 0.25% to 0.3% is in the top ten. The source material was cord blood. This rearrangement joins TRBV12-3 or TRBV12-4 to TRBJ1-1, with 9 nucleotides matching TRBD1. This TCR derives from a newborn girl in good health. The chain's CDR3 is CASSGDRVNTEAFF. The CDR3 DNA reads TGTGCCAGCAGTGGGGACAGGGTGAACACTGAAGCTTTCTTT.